The 2 T cell receptor beta chains in this list originate from one sample, sequenced in a study of cytomegalovirus exposure and HLA in healthy donors. Use of 60 Vbeta and 13 Jbeta primers characterized the PCR. This table comes from immunoSEQ multiplex PCR, and its TCRdb copy is limited to in-frame clones, with some not included. The sample lists approximately 130,000 clones; 81% were seen once. The sequencing input was PBMCs. Receptors were obtained from a young man in good health and CMV-seronegative.

This clone was found once. This chain joins TRBV30 and TRBJ2-5, with D possibly being TRBD1 (6 bases). CDR3 length: 14 residues. V gave up 0 bases and J gave up 0 bases, with 8 bases separating them. Per germline, CDR1 GTSNPN and CDR2 SVGIG (reference sequence). The DNA for the CDR3 is TGTGCCTGGAGTGTCACAGGGAACCAAGAGACCCAGTACTTC. Amino acid sequence: CAWSVTGNQETQYF.

The chain combines TRBV7-9 with TRBJ1-4; D uncertain. Germline CDR1 reads SEHNR; CDR2 reads FQNEAQ (reference sequence). Trimming stripped 1 base from V and 4 bases from J, with 10 bases between. The CDR3 is 15 residues long. The CDR3 spells CASSLDKPLNEKLFF. The CDR3 nucleotides are TGTGCCAGCAGCTTAGATAAGCCTCTTAATGAAAAACTGTTTTTT. Drawing the rest from reference TRBV7-9 and TRBJ1-4, the complete variable domain is DTGVSQNPRHKITKRGQNVTFRCDPISEHNRLYWYRQTLGQGPEFLTYFQNEAQLEKSRLLSDRFSAERPKGSFSTLEIQRTEQGDSAMYLCASSLDKPLNEKLFFGSGTQLSVL.